The clone carrying this TCR beta chain was picked up many times. Its antigen is not known. Germline-derived CDR1 and CDR2 are ENHRY and SYGVKD. The CDR3 runs to 15 residues. V shed 0 bases and J 3 bases; nucleotides not matched to a gene: 5. The data were taken from a study of T cells in Graves' hyperthyroidism and ophthalmopathy. Study overall: Peripheral blood collection took place at initial diagnosis, before any treatment.

Findings and limits, study-wide: Blood shared most expanded thyroid clonotypes above 0.001. Progression to ophthalmopathy was predicted a median of about 6.6 months early. A model built on 13 V-J features separated ophthalmopathy from stable hyperthyroidism.

What was amplified from RNA transcripts were TCR beta CDR3 regions. HTBI primers were employed in a first-round RT-PCR of the TCR CDR3. TCRdb reprocessed the multiplex PCR reads via MiXCR and lists one record per CDR3 protein. The table has roughly 600,000 distinct CDR3 sequences, approximately 15% seen once. The origin of this receptor is a woman between 50 and 59 years old with Graves' ophthalmopathy. Sequenced input: blood. The chain joins TRBV10-3 to TRBJ2-7, with 7 bases that match TRBD2. CDR3 amino acids: CAISESGGDGYEQYF. The DNA for the CDR3 is TGTGCCATCAGTGAGTCGGGGGGGGACGGCTACGAGCAGTACTTC.